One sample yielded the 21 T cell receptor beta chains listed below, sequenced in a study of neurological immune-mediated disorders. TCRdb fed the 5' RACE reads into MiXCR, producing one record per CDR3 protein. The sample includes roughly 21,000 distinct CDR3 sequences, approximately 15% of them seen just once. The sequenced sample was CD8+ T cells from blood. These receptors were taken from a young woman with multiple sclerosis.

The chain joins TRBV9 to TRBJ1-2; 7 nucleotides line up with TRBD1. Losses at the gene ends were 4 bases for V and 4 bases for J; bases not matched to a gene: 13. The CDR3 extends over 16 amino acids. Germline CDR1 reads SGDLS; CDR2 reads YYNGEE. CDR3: CASSPQRQGYPYGYTF. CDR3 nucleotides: TGTGCCAGCAGCCCGCAAAGACAGGGATACCCCTATGGCTACACCTTC.

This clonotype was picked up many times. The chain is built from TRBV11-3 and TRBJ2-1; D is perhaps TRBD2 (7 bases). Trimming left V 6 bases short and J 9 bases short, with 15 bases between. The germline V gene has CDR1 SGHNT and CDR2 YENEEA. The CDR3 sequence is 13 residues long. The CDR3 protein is CASSYPGEGEQFF. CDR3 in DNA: TGTGCCAGCAGTTATCCAGGGGAGGGTGAGCAGTTCTTC.

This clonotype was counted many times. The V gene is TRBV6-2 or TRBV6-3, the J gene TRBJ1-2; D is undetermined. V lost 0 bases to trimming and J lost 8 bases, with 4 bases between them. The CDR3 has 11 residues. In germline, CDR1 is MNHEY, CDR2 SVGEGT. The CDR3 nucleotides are TGTGCCAGCAGTTACTCGACGGGCTACACCTTC. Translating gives CASSYSTGYTF.

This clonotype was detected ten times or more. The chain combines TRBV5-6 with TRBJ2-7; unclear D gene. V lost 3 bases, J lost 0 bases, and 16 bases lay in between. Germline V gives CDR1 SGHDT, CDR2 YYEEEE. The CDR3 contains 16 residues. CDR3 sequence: CASSSRIWMSSYEQYV. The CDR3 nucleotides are TGTGCCAGCAGCTCCAGAATATGGATGAGCTCCTACGAGCAGTACGTC.

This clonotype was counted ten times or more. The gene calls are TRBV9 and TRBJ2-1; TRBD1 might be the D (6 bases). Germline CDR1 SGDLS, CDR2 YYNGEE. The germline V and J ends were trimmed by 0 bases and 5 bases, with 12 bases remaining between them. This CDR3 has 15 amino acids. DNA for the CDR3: TGTGCCAGCAGCGTAGCTAGCAGGGGCCACAATGAGCAGTTCTTC. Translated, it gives CASSVASRGHNEQFF.

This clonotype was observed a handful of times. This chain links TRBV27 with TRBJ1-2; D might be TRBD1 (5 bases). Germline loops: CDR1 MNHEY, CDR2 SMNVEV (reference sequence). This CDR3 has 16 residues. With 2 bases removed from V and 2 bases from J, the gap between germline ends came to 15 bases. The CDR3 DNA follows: TGTGCCAGCAGTTTAAGGCGTTCGGGACGAAACTATGGCTACACCTTC. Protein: CASSLRRSGRNYGYTF.

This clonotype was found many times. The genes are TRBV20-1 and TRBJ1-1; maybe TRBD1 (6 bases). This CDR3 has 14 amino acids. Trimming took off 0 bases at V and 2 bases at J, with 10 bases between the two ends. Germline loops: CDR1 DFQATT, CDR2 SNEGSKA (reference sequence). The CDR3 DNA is TGCAGTGCTAGAGATTGGACAGCAAACACTGAAGCTTTCTTT. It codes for CSARDWTANTEAFF.

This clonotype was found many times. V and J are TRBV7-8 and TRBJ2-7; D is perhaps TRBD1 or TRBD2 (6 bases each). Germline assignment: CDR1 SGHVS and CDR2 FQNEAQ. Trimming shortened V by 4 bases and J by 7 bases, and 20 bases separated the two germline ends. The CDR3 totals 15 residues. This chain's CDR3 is CASSSRWGAWREQYV. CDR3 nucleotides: TGTGCCAGCAGCTCAAGGTGGGGGGCTTGGAGAGAGCAGTACGTC.

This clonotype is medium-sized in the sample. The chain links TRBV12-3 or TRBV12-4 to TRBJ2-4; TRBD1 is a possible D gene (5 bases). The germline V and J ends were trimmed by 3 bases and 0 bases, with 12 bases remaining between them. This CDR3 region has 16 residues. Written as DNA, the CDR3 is TGTGCCAGCAGTTTTCAGGGCGACCTAGCCAAAAACATTCAGTACTTC. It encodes CASSFQGDLAKNIQYF.

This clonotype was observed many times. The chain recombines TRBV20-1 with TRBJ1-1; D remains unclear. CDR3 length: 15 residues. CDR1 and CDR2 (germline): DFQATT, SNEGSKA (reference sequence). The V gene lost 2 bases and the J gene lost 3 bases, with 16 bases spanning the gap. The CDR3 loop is CSARIPGFGDTEAFF. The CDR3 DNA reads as TGCAGTGCTAGAATCCCAGGTTTTGGCGACACTGAAGCTTTCTTT.

The CDR3 coding sequence is TGTGCCAGCAGTGACAGGGGGCGGCAGCCCCAGCATTTT. This codes for CASSDRGRQPQHF. This rearrangement joins TRBV5-6 to TRBJ1-5; 10 nucleotides agree with TRBD1. The germline CDR1 and CDR2 sequences are SGHDT and YYEEEE. Unmatched junction bases numbered 3, after V lost 5 bases and J lost 7 bases. The CDR3 consists of 13 residues.

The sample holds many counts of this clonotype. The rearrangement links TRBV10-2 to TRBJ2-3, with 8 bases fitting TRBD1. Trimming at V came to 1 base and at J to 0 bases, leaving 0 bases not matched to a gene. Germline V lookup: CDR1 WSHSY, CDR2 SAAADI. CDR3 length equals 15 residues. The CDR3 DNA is TGCGCCAGCAGTGAGTACAGGGGGAGCACAGATACGCAGTATTTT. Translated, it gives CASSEYRGSTDTQYF.

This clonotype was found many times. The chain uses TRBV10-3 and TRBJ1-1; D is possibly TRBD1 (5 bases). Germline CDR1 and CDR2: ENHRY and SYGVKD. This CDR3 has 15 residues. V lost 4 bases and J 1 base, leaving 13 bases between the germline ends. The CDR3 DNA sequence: TGTGCCATCAGTGGGGGCCGGGGGGAGAACACTGAAGCTTTCTTT. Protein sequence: CAISGGRGENTEAFF.

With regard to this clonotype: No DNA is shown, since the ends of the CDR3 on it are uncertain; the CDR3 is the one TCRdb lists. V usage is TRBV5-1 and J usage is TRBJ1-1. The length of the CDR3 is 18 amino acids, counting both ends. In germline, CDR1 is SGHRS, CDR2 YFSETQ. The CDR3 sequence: CASSFYICSARASFEAFF.

The CDR3 DNA reads as TGTGCCAGCAGCTTAGGGGGACTGGCCTCCACAGATACGCAGTATTTT. Translation gives CASSLGGLASTDTQYF. The chain is built from TRBV7-2 and TRBJ2-3; weak D call: TRBD2 (6 bases). V lost 1 base and J lost 2, with 13 bases in between. The CDR3 extends over 16 amino acids. The germline gives CDR1 SGHTA, CDR2 FQGNSA.

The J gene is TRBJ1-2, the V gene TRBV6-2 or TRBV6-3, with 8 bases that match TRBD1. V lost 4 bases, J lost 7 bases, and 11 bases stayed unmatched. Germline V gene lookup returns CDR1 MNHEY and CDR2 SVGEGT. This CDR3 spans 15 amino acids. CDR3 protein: CASSFFIGQGSGYTF. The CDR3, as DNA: TGTGCCAGCAGTTTTTTCATAGGACAGGGCTCTGGCTACACCTTC.

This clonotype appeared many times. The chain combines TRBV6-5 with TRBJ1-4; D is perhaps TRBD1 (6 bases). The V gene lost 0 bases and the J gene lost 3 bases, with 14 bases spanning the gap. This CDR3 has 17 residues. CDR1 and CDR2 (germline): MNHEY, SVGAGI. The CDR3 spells CASSYSQGWEANEKLFF. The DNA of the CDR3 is TGTGCCAGCAGTTACTCACAGGGATGGGAAGCTAATGAAAAACTGTTTTTT.

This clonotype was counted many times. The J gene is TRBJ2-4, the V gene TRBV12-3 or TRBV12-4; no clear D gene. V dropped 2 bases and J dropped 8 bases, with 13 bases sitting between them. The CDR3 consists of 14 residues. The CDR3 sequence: CASSLYVAADIQYF. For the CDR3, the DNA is TGTGCCAGCAGTTTATACGTGGCGGCGGACATTCAGTACTTC.

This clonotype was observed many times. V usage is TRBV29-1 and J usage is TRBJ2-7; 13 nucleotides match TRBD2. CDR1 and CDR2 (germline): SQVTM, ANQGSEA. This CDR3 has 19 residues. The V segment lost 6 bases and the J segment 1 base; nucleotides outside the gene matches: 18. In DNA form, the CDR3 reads TGCAGCGTGGCAACAGGGGGCTCATGGACTAGCGGGAGATCCTACGAGCAGTACGTC. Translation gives CSVATGGSWTSGRSYEQYV.

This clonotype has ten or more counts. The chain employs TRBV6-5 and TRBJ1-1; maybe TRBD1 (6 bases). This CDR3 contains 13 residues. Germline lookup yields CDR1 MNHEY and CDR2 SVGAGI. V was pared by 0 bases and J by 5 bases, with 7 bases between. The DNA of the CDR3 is TGTGCCAGCAGTTACTCGAGGGGGACTGAAGCTTTCTTT. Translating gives CASSYSRGTEAFF.

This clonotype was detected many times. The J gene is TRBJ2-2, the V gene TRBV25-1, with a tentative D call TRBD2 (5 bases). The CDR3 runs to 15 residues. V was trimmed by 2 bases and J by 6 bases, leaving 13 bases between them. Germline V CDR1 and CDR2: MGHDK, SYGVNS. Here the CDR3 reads CASSEELGAAGELFF. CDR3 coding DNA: TGTGCCAGCAGTGAAGAACTGGGAGCGGCCGGGGAGCTGTTTTTT. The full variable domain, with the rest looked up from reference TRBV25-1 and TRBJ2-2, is EADIYQTPRYLVIGTGKKITLECSQTMGHDKMYWYQQDPGMELHLIHYSYGVNSTEKGDLSSESTVSRIRTEHFPLTLESARPSHTSQYLCASSEELGAAGELFFGEGSRLTVL.